Detailed here is one T cell receptor (beta chain). Its antigen is as yet unknown. With 60 Vbeta and 13 Jbeta primers, the PCR was carried out. Only in-frame clones appear in the TCRdb table, and some are missing; sequencing was by immunoSEQ multiplex PCR. The repertoire consists of about 130,000 clones, with 81% occurring once and the leading ten covering under 5%. The data derive from a study of cytomegalovirus exposure and HLA in healthy donors. Study results and caveats: A previous analysis found most TCR beta V segments productive roughly 90% or roughly 30% of the time. Across all donors, roughly uniform sequencing depth was an assumption of the presence/absence analyses.

Sequenced input: PBMCs. The clonotype was recovered from a man between 18 and 35 years old in good health and CMV-seropositive.

The CDR3 coding sequence is TGTGCCTGGAGTACAGGCGCTGAAGCTTTCTTT. It codes for CAWSTGAEAFF. This chain uses TRBV30 with TRBJ1-1, with D perhaps TRBD1 (5 bases). Trimming took off 2 bases at V and 6 bases at J, with 7 bases between the two ends. CDR1 and CDR2 from the germline V gene are GTSNPN and SVGIG (reference sequence). This CDR3 region has 11 residues.